This is a list of T cell receptor beta chains from one sample in a study of blood T cell repertoires in COVID-19. Profiling relied on immunoSEQ multiplex PCR, and the TCRdb table lists in-frame clones only, not all of them. Here the sample spans roughly 200,000 clones, 88% being singletons. Sequencing input: peripheral blood. Source of these receptors: a man between 65 and 85 years old with acute or convalescent COVID-19. CDR3s include the opening cysteine and the closing phenylalanine or tryptophan. D genes are given only for firm matches. For some rows the clone size is stated as once, few or many, or as a class when expanded; others skip it.

V gene	J gene	clone size	D gene	CDR3 DNA	CDR3 protein
TRBV6-5	TRBJ2-1	NA	NA	TGTGCCAGCAGTATATTCTACGAGCAGTTCTTC	CASSIFYEQFF
TRBV6-6	TRBJ1-5	many	TRBD1	TGTGCCAGCAGTCCGAGGACAGGGCAAAATCAGCCCCAGCATTTT	CASSPRTGQNQPQHF
TRBV4-1	TRBJ1-4	NA	NA	TGCGCCAGCAGCCAAGATTCTCCCGGGAGCCTTATCGCAGCGAATGAAAAACTGTTTTTT	CASSQDSPGSLIAANEKLFF
TRBV27	TRBJ2-7	once	NA	TGTGCCAGCAGTTCGATGGGGGGCGAGCAGTACTTC	CASSSMGGEQYF
TRBV5-5	TRBJ1-1	NA	NA	TGTGCCAGCAGCTTGGCGAGTGCAAACACTGAAGCTTTCTTT	CASSLASANTEAFF
TRBV15	TRBJ1-4	NA	NA	TGTGCCACCAGTGCAGGGGTGGAGAGTGAAAAACTGTTTTTT	CATSAGVESEKLFF
TRBV18	TRBJ2-5	NA	TRBD2	TGTGCCAGCTCACCCCTAGCGGGAGTAGTAGAGACCCAGTACTTC	CASSPLAGVVETQYF
TRBV28	TRBJ1-5	NA	NA	TGTGCCAGCAAGCAGGGCGGAAGCAATCAGCCCCAGCATTTT	CASKQGGSNQPQHF
TRBV10-3	TRBJ2-7	NA	TRBD2	TGTGCCATCCAGCGGGAGGGCTCCTACGAGCAGTACTTC	CAIQREGSYEQYF
TRBV5-5	TRBJ1-4	few	TRBD1	TGTGCCAGCAGCTTCGCAGACAGGGCGACTAATGAAAAACTGTTTTTT	CASSFADRATNEKLFF
TRBV5-1	TRBJ1-3	NA	NA	TGCGCCAGCAGCCCACGCAGAGGAAACACCATATATTTT	CASSPRRGNTIYF
TRBV9	TRBJ2-3	once	TRBD2	TGTGCCAGCAGCGTAGGGGTCCCTAGCGGGAAGACAGATACGCAGTATTTT	CASSVGVPSGKTDTQYF
TRBV7-5	TRBJ2-5	NA	NA	TGTGTCAGAAGCTCTAGCGGGAGGGACGTCTCGGTACAAGAGACCCAGTACTTC	CVRSSSGRDVSVQETQYF
TRBV30	TRBJ2-1	NA	TRBD1	TGTGCCTGGAGTGAAGCACCACCGGGACAGGGTCCCTCCTACAATGAGCAGTTCTTC	CAWSEAPPGQGPSYNEQFF
TRBV6-5	TRBJ1-1	NA	TRBD1	TGTGCCAGCAGTTACACCATCGACAGGGGGCCTGAAGCTTTCTTT	CASSYTIDRGPEAFF
TRBV28	TRBJ1-5	NA	TRBD1	TGTGCCAGCAAGGTAGGGGGCTACAGGGTCAATCAGCCCCAGCATTTT	CASKVGGYRVNQPQHF
TRBV5-6	TRBJ2-3	NA	TRBD2	TGTGCCAGCAGCTTGGAGGCTAGCGGAGCCTCTAGCACAGATACGCAGTATTTT	CASSLEASGASSTDTQYF
TRBV10-3	TRBJ2-2	NA	TRBD2	TGTGCCATCAGGGATAGCGGGAGCCACACCGGGGAGCTGTTTTTT	CAIRDSGSHTGELFF
TRBV5-1	TRBJ2-3	once	NA	TGCGCCAGCAGCTTGGAGTTTCTGGGGACAAATACGCAGTATTTT	CASSLEFLGTNTQYF
TRBV6-6	TRBJ2-3	NA	TRBD2	TGTGCCAGCAGTCCCCTAGCGGGAGGACCAGATACGCAGTATTTT	CASSPLAGGPDTQYF
TRBV19	TRBJ1-5	NA	NA	TGTGCCAGTAGTATACCCCGTTCCATTCGACTGAGCCCCAATCAGCCCCAGCATTTT	CASSIPRSIRLSPNQPQHF
TRBV18	TRBJ2-3	NA	NA	TGTGCCAGCTCATCTGAGTCGGATACGCAGTATTTT	CASSSESDTQYF
TRBV5-1	TRBJ1-6	NA	NA	TGCGCCAGCAGCTTGGGGCAGGATCCTTCACCCCTCCACTTT	CASSLGQDPSPLHF
TRBV25-1	TRBJ2-7	once	TRBD1	TGTGCCAGCTGGAGCCGCCAGGGGGTGGGTAGGCAGTACTTC	CASWSRQGVGRQYF
TRBV5-4	TRBJ2-3	NA	NA	TGTGCCACCAGGGCGGCAGGGGGCACAGATACGCAGTATTTT	CATRAAGGTDTQYF
TRBV5-4	TRBJ1-6	NA	TRBD1	TGTGCCAGCAGCACTGGGACCGGGACAGCAACCAATTCACCCCTCCACTTT	CASSTGTGTATNSPLHF
TRBV5-1	TRBJ2-3	once	TRBD1	TGCGCCAGCAGCGGACAGGACGTGGATACGCAGTATTTT	CASSGQDVDTQYF
TRBV7-2	TRBJ2-2	NA	TRBD2	TGTGCCAGCAGCCCACCCCCGGGGGGCACCGGGGAGCTGTTTTTT	CASSPPPGGTGELFF
TRBV18	TRBJ2-3	NA	TRBD2	TGTGCCAGCTCACCCCGACTAGCGGGAGCTAAGGATACGCAGTATTTT	CASSPRLAGAKDTQYF
TRBV5-1	TRBJ2-7	NA	TRBD2	TGCGCCAGCAGCCGGGACCCGGGACTAGCGGGAGCCGCTCTGTTCGAGCAGTACTTC	CASSRDPGLAGAALFEQYF
TRBV6-2/TRBV6-3	TRBJ2-7	NA	NA	TGTGCCAGCAGTTACCTTAACTACGAGCAGTACTTC	CASSYLNYEQYF
TRBV4-3	TRBJ1-1	NA	TRBD1	TGCGCCAGCAGCCAAGATCCCCCTGACAGGGGCGCTGAAGCTTTCTTT	CASSQDPPDRGAEAFF
TRBV25-1	TRBJ2-3	NA	NA	TGTGCCAGCAGTGAATGGGGGACATTGGGCACAGATACGCAGTATTTT	CASSEWGTLGTDTQYF
TRBV13	TRBJ2-4	NA	TRBD1	TGTGCCAGCAGCTTAGTACGGACAGGGGGAAACATTCAGTACTTC	CASSLVRTGGNIQYF
TRBV5-1	TRBJ2-5	NA	TRBD2	TGCGCCAGCAGCACGGGACTAGCGGACGGAGAGACCCAGTACTTC	CASSTGLADGETQYF
TRBV4-3	TRBJ2-3	NA	NA	TGCGCCAGCAGCCAAGAGACTAGAGACACCTTCACAGATACGCAGTATTTT	CASSQETRDTFTDTQYF
TRBV7-2	TRBJ1-3	few	NA	TGTGCCAGCACGCCAGGGGCCTCTGGAAACACCATATATTTT	CASTPGASGNTIYF
TRBV3-1/TRBV3-2	TRBJ2-3	NA	NA	TGTGCCAGCAGCAGGAGGGCCTTCTTCACAGATACGCAGTATTTT	CASSRRAFFTDTQYF
TRBV27	TRBJ2-3	once	TRBD1	TGTGCCAGCAGCCACGAACTGACAGGGGTAACAGATACGCAGTATTTT	CASSHELTGVTDTQYF
TRBV7-3	TRBJ1-3	few	NA	TGTGCCAGCAGCCCTCAGGTTAACTCTGGAAACACCATATATTTT	CASSPQVNSGNTIYF
TRBV6-5	TRBJ1-1	NA	TRBD1	TGTGCCAGCAGTTTACAGGGGACCACTGAAGCTTTCTTT	CASSLQGTTEAFF
TRBV10-3	TRBJ1-2	NA	NA	TGTGCCATCAGTGTGGCAGGGTCTAACTATGGCTACACCTTC	CAISVAGSNYGYTF
TRBV2	TRBJ1-6	once	NA	TGTGCCAGCACCACGGAGCGGTCACCCCTCCACTTT	CASTTERSPLHF
TRBV30	TRBJ1-4	once	NA	TGTGCCTGGAGTGTCAACAGAGCCACCTATTTT	CAWSVNRATYF
TRBV6-5	TRBJ1-5	NA	NA	TGTGCCAGCAGTTCGCCTAGGCAGCCCCAGCATTTT	CASSSPRQPQHF
TRBV18	TRBJ1-2	NA	TRBD1	TGTGCCAGCTCTTCGGACAGGGGGCTCAAAGGCTACACCTTC	CASSSDRGLKGYTF
TRBV23-1	TRBJ2-5	once	TRBD2	TGCGCCAGCAGGCATGGGACTAGCGGGAGTGCAGAGACCCAGTACTTC	CASRHGTSGSAETQYF
TRBV11-2	TRBJ2-2	NA	NA	TGTGCCAGCAGGACGAAACAGGGTCCCACCGGGGAGCTGTTTTTT	CASRTKQGPTGELFF
TRBV7-9	TRBJ2-1	NA	TRBD2	TGTGCCAGCAGCTTAGCGGGGGCTAGCGGGAGGGCTCAGTTCTTC	CASSLAGASGRAQFF
TRBV9	TRBJ2-5	NA	TRBD2	TGTGCCAGCAGCGTAGGCACTAGCGTGGCAGAGACCCAGTACTTC	CASSVGTSVAETQYF
TRBV27	TRBJ1-6	NA	NA	TGTGCCAGCGGGAGGGGATCCTATAATTCACCCCTCCACTTT	CASGRGSYNSPLHF
TRBV5-4	TRBJ2-5	NA	TRBD1	TGTGCCAGCAGCACAGGGGTTCAAGAGACCCAGTACTTC	CASSTGVQETQYF
TRBV19	TRBJ2-2	NA	NA	TGTGCCAGTAGTTTCGGCGGGCCGAACACCGGGGAGCTGTTTTTT	CASSFGGPNTGELFF
TRBV6-2/TRBV6-3	TRBJ1-3	NA	TRBD1	TGTGCCAGCAGATACAGGGGGACTGGAAACACCATATATTTT	CASRYRGTGNTIYF
TRBV3-1/TRBV3-2	TRBJ1-1	NA	NA	TGTGCCAGCAGGCTTCGACAGGCCCGGGAAGCTTTCTTT	CASRLRQAREAFF
TRBV3-1/TRBV3-2	TRBJ2-1	once	NA	TGTGCCAGCAGCCAAGAAGGCGGATCCAATGAGCAGTTCTTC	CASSQEGGSNEQFF